The 26 T cell receptor beta chains below were found in one sample sequenced in a study of shared clonotypes between healthy human individuals. Generated by immunoSEQ multiplex PCR, the TCRdb table keeps only in-frame clones and is missing some. This sample has 2 million to 2.5 million clones, with nearly 97% found just once. Material for sequencing was naive CD4+ T cells sorted from blood. As to subset: CD45RA+ positively selected. The receptor source for this set is a man between 18 and 35 years old in good health.

CDR3 region: CASRGTGAVRETQYF. The CDR3 DNA reads as TGTGCCAGCAGAGGGACAGGGGCGGTCAGAGAGACCCAGTACTTC. The rearrangement joins TRBV2 to TRBJ2-5; the match to TRBD1 covers 10 bases. The germline gives CDR1 SNHLY, CDR2 FYNNEI. Trimming cost V 6 bases and J 4 bases; bases outside gene matches: 8. This CDR3 contains 15 residues.

The chain is built from TRBV4-3 and TRBJ2-7; 8 nucleotides agree with TRBD2. Germline CDR1 reads LGHNA; CDR2 reads YSLEER. J was trimmed by 3 bases and V by 3 bases; bases with no gene match: 10. The CDR3 has 16 residues. The CDR3 coding sequence is TGCGCCAGCAGCCACTGGACCAGCGGGAGTGACTACGAGCAGTACTTC. It specifies CASSHWTSGSDYEQYF.

This sequence joins TRBV4-1 and TRBJ1-4; D remains ambiguous. V lost 2 bases and J 7 bases, leaving 8 bases between the germline ends. Germline assignment: CDR1 MGHRA and CDR2 YSYEKL. CDR3 length: 13 amino acids. The chain's CDR3 is CASSQQEGEKLFF. CDR3 nucleotide sequence: TGCGCCAGCAGCCAACAGGAAGGTGAAAAACTGTTTTTT.

V usage is TRBV27 and J usage is TRBJ1-1; tentatively, D is TRBD1 (5 bases). V was trimmed by 4 bases and J by 3 bases, leaving 24 bases between them. CDR1 is MNHEY and CDR2 is SMNVEV in the germline V gene (reference sequence). CDR3 size: 18 residues. This CDR3 is CASSSYLRPPRGDTEAFF. The CDR3 bases are TGTGCCAGCAGTTCGTATCTTAGACCGCCTCGAGGGGACACTGAAGCTTTCTTT.

Comments on this clone: A read error may produce the germline difference seen at one junction end. J is TRBJ2-2 and V is TRBV7-7, with 7 bases matching TRBD2. Germline assignment: CDR1 SSHAT and CDR2 FNYEAQ (reference sequence). This CDR3 contains 15 residues. Here the CDR3 DNA reads TGTGCTAGCAGCTTAGAGGGAGGGAGCGCCGGGGAGCTGTTTTTT. This codes for CASSLEGGSAGELFF. The full variable domain, completed using reference TRBV7-7 and TRBJ2-2, is GAGVSQSPRYKVTKRGQDVTLRCDPISSHATLYWYQQALGQGPEFLTYFNYEAQPDKSGLPSDRFSAERPEGSISTLTIQRTEQRDSAMYRCASSLEGGSAGELFFGEGSRLTVL.

V is TRBV7-9 and J is TRBJ2-1; no definite D call. The germline V and J ends were trimmed by 5 bases and 9 bases, with 11 bases remaining between them. This CDR3 contains 12 residues. The germline V gene has CDR1 SEHNR and CDR2 FQNEAQ (reference sequence). In nucleotides, the CDR3 is TGTGCCAGCAGCCCTCAGGCTACTGAGCAGTTCTTC. Its translation: CASSPQATEQFF.

Comments on this clone: This same CDR3 is encoded by further DNA sequences in the sample. The rearrangement joins TRBV18 to TRBJ2-7; 8 bases map to TRBD2. V lost 6 bases and J lost 2; bases outside the gene matches: 6. Germline V lookup: CDR1 KGHSH, CDR2 LQKENI. This CDR3 has 14 amino acids. The DNA of the CDR3 is TGTGCCAGCTCCCCGGGGGGGGGTGCCTACGAGCAGTACTTC. Translating it yields CASSPGGGAYEQYF.

This chain connects TRBV9 to TRBJ2-2; 7 nucleotides match TRBD2. CDR1 and CDR2 (germline): SGDLS, YYNGEE. The CDR3 loop spans 16 amino acids. The V and J ends lost 0 bases and 5 bases, in that order; junction bases with no gene match: 7. CDR3 nucleotides: TGTGCCAGCAGCGTAGTTGCGGGAGCGTGGACCGGGGAGCTGTTTTTT. It specifies CASSVVAGAWTGELFF.

The CDR3 sequence: CASSQEGRGQPENQPQHF. In DNA form, the CDR3 reads TGCGCCAGCAGCCAAGAAGGCAGGGGGCAGCCGGAGAATCAGCCCCAGCATTTT. The V call is TRBV4-1, the J call TRBJ1-5; 8 bases agree with TRBD1. Germline loops: CDR1 MGHRA, CDR2 YSYEKL. This CDR3 spans 18 amino acids. The trim removed 0 bases at V and 4 bases at J, leaving 11 bases unmatched.

This CDR3 is CASSRGALMNTEAFF. CDR3 sequence (DNA): TGTGCCAGCAGCCGGGGGGCCCTGATGAACACTGAAGCTTTCTTT. This sequence joins TRBV27 and TRBJ1-1; a weak D match, TRBD1 (6 bases). The CDR3 length is 15 residues. V was clipped by 6 bases and J by 0 bases, with 14 bases between them. CDR1 is MNHEY, CDR2 SMNVEV, per germline (reference sequence).

The CDR3 nucleotides are TGCGCCAGCAGCCAGTACCCCCAGGGGGCCTTAGCTAACTATGGCTACACCTTC. Translation: CASSQYPQGALANYGYTF. This rearrangement joins TRBV4-3 to TRBJ1-2, with 8 bases fitting TRBD1. CDR3 length: 18 amino acids. CDR1 is LGHNA, CDR2 YSLEER, per germline. Trimming at V came to 3 bases and at J to 0 bases, leaving 12 bases not matched to a gene.

With respect to this clone: Other DNA sequences in this specimen translate into the identical CDR3. The V call is TRBV10-2, the J call TRBJ1-2; TRBD1 agrees at 7 bases. CDR1 WSHSY and CDR2 SAAADI come from the germline V gene. This CDR3 is built from 13 residues. The V and J ends lost 5 bases and 5 bases, in that order; junction bases with no gene match: 5. This chain's CDR3 is CASSPGTEYGYTF. Written as DNA, the CDR3 is TGCGCCAGCAGTCCCGGGACAGAATATGGCTACACCTTC.

This chain links TRBV29-1 with TRBJ2-2; D is undetermined. CDR1 is SQVTM, CDR2 ANQGSEA, per germline. V gave up 3 bases and J gave up 4 bases, with 6 bases separating them. The CDR3 length is 12 residues. The CDR3 coding sequence is TGCAGCGTTGACTTCGCCACCGGGGAGCTGTTTTTT. Protein sequence: CSVDFATGELFF.

This clone was counted only a few times. The chain employs TRBV19 and TRBJ1-6, with a weak D call TRBD1 (6 bases). Germline V gene lookup returns CDR1 LNHDA and CDR2 SQIVND (reference sequence). Trimming removed 2 bases at V and 11 bases at J, with 13 bases between. The CDR3 sequence is 14 residues long. CDR3 nucleotides: TGTGCCAGTAGTATACCGACAGGTCAGACACCCCTCCACTTT. Amino acids: CASSIPTGQTPLHF.

For the CDR3, the DNA is TGCGCCAGCAACCCTGGGCCTCAAGAGACCCAGTACTTC. Amino acid sequence: CASNPGPQETQYF. The V gene is TRBV5-1, the J gene TRBJ2-5; D gene unclear. This CDR3 has 13 residues. Germline V CDR1 and CDR2: SGHRS, YFSETQ. The V end lost 6 bases, the J end lost 2 bases, and 11 bases lay between the germline ends.

The genes are TRBV5-1 and TRBJ2-3; 11 bases agree with TRBD1. The germline V gene encodes CDR1 SGHRS and CDR2 YFSETQ. The ends lost 2 bases at V and 6 bases at J; junction bases unmatched: 5. CDR3 length: 15 residues. The DNA for the CDR3 is TGCGCCAGCAGCTTAGGACAGGGGGCGTGGGATACGCAGTATTTT. The encoded protein is CASSLGQGAWDTQYF.

V usage is TRBV7-9 and J usage is TRBJ2-1; D not resolved. Trimming took 4 bases from V and 4 from J, leaving 11 bases between them. This CDR3 comprises 14 residues. Looked up from germline, CDR1 is SEHNR and CDR2 is FQNEAQ (reference sequence). CDR3 protein: CASSSANQYNEQFF. In DNA, the CDR3 is TGTGCCAGCAGCTCGGCAAACCAGTACAATGAGCAGTTCTTC.

The chain carries TRBV11-3 and TRBJ2-2, with D tentatively TRBD1 (5 bases). Germline V gene sequence: CDR1 SGHNT, CDR2 YENEEA. V lost 6 bases to trimming and J lost 4 bases, with 9 bases between them. CDR3 length equals 13 residues. The chain's CDR3 is CASRGLGTGELFF. In nucleotides, the CDR3 is TGTGCCAGCAGGGGGCTCGGCACCGGGGAGCTGTTTTTT.

The chain uses TRBV28 and TRBJ1-2; perhaps TRBD1 as D (6 bases). The CDR3 is 13 amino acids. Trimming cost V 0 bases and J 6 bases, with 8 bases left between them. The germline CDR1 and CDR2 sequences are MDHEN and SYDVKM. CDR3 DNA: TGTGCCAGCAGTTTATGGGACAGAAATGGCTACACCTTC. This codes for CASSLWDRNGYTF.

The table lists this clone with a count of one. The V and J genes are TRBV9 and TRBJ1-1; weak D call: TRBD1 (6 bases). Germline values: CDR1 SGDLS, CDR2 YYNGEE. V was cut by 5 bases and J by 4 bases, with 18 bases left in between. The CDR3 totals 15 residues. The CDR3 protein is CASSTSGEGSTEAFF. CDR3 nucleotides: TGTGCCAGCAGTACCTCAGGGGAGGGGAGCACTGAAGCTTTCTTT.

This chain joins TRBV4-1 and TRBJ2-7; tentatively, D is TRBD2 (6 bases). Trimming stripped 1 base from V and 7 bases from J, with 17 bases between. Germline V CDR1 and CDR2: MGHRA, YSYEKL. The CDR3 extends over 15 amino acids. CDR3 residues: CASSQVGTGPKEQYF. In nucleotides, the CDR3 is TGCGCCAGCAGCCAAGTCGGGACTGGTCCAAAGGAGCAGTACTTC.

The genes are TRBV19 and TRBJ1-5; D is unresolved. CDR1 and CDR2 from the germline V gene are LNHDA and SQIVND (reference sequence). The CDR3 consists of 15 residues. V shed 10 bases and J shed 0 bases, with 16 bases lying between them. The CDR3 DNA follows: TGTGCCACCGGAGCTGGGGAAACTAGCAATCAGCCCCAGCATTTT. Protein: CATGAGETSNQPQHF.

The chain employs TRBV5-6 and TRBJ2-3; D may match TRBD1 or TRBD2 (5 bases each). This CDR3 has 15 amino acids. Germline V gene sequence: CDR1 SGHDT, CDR2 YYEEEE. The V end was cut by 4 bases, the J end by 5 bases, with 17 bases between. The CDR3, as DNA: TGTGCCAGCAGCCTTGGAGGCAGGGTGGGAGATACGCAGTATTTT. Protein product: CASSLGGRVGDTQYF.

The chain is built from TRBV30 and TRBJ2-3, with 9 bases that match TRBD2. Germline V gene lookup returns CDR1 GTSNPN and CDR2 SVGIG (reference sequence). The CDR3 spans 17 residues. The V gene end was trimmed by 3 bases and the J gene end by 2 bases; junction bases not matched to a gene: 12. CDR3 nucleotides: TGTGCCTGGAGGTCGGTTGGGGCGGGGGGGCCCACAGATACGCAGTATTTT. It yields the protein CAWRSVGAGGPTDTQYF. Full variable domain (outside the CDR3, taken from reference TRBV30 and TRBJ2-3): SQTIHQWPATLVQPVGSPLSLECTVEGTSNPNLYWYRQAAGRGLQLLFYSVGIGQISSEVPQNLSASRPQDRQFILSSKKLLLSDSGFYLCAWRSVGAGGPTDTQYFGPGTRLTVL.

The chain joins TRBV29-1 to TRBJ1-1, with TRBD1 identical over 10 bases. Trimming removed 7 bases from V and 3 bases from J; junction bases left unmatched: 11. The CDR3 is made up of 15 amino acids. Germline loops: CDR1 SQVTM, CDR2 ANQGSEA. As DNA, the CDR3 is TGCAGCGGCCGGAAGACAGGGGGCACACACACTGAAGCTTTCTTT. It translates to CSGRKTGGTHTEAFF.

V is TRBV7-6 and J is TRBJ1-1; weak D call: TRBD1 (6 bases). The ends were cut back, 0 bases at V and 6 bases at J, with 8 bases in the middle. The CDR3 runs to 13 residues. Germline-derived CDR1 and CDR2 are SGHVS and FNYEAQ. CDR3 bases: TGTGCCAGCAGCTTAGCTACAGGGTCTGAAGCTTTCTTT. Protein: CASSLATGSEAFF. The whole variable domain, filled in from reference TRBV7-6 and TRBJ1-1, reads GAGVSQSPRYKVTKRGQDVALRCDPISGHVSLYWYRQALGQGPEFLTYFNYEAQQDKSGLPNDRFSAERPEGSISTLTIQRTEQRDSAMYRCASSLATGSEAFFGQGTRLTVV.